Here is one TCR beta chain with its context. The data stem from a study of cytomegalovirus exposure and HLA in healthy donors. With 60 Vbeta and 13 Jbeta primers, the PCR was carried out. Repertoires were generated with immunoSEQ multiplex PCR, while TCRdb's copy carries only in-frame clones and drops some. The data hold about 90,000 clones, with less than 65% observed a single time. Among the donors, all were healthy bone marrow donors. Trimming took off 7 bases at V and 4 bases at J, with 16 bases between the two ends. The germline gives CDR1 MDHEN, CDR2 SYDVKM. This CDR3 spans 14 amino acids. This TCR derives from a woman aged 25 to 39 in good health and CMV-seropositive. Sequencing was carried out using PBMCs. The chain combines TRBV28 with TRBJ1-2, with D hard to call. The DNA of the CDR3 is TGTGCCAGCACCACGGAGGATTTGTTCTATGGCTACACCTTC. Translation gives CASTTEDLFYGYTF.